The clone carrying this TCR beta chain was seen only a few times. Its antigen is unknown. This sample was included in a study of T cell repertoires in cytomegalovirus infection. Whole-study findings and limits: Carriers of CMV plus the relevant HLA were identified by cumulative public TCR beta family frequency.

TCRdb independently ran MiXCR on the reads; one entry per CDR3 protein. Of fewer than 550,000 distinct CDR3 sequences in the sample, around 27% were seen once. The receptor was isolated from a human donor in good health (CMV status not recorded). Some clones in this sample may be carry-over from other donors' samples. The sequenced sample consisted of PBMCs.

The DNA for the CDR3 is TGCGCCAGCAGCGCGGGGATTAGCAATCAGCCCCAGCATTTT. Protein sequence: CASSAGISNQPQHF. This chain links TRBV5-1 with TRBJ1-5; D call uncertain. Germline CDR1 and CDR2: SGHRS and YFSETQ. The CDR3 runs 14 residues. Trimming cost V 4 bases and J 0 bases, with 8 bases left between them.